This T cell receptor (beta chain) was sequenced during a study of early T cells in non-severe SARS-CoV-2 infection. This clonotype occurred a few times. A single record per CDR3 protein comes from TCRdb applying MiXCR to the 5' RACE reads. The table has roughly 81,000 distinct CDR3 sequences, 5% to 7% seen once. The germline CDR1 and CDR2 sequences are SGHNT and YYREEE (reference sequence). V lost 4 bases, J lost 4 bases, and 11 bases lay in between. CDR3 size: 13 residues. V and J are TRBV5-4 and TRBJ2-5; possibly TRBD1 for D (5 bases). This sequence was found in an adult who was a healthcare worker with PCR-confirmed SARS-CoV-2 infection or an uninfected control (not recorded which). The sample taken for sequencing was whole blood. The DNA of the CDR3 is TGTGCCAGCAGCAAGCAGGGTCTAGAGACCCAGTACTTC. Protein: CASSKQGLETQYF. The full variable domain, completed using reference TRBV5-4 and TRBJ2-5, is ETGVTQSPTHLIKTRGQQVTLRCSSQSGHNTVSWYQQALGQGPQFIFQYYREEENGRGNFPPRFSGLQFPNYSSELNVNALELDDSALYLCASSKQGLETQYFGPGTRLLVL.